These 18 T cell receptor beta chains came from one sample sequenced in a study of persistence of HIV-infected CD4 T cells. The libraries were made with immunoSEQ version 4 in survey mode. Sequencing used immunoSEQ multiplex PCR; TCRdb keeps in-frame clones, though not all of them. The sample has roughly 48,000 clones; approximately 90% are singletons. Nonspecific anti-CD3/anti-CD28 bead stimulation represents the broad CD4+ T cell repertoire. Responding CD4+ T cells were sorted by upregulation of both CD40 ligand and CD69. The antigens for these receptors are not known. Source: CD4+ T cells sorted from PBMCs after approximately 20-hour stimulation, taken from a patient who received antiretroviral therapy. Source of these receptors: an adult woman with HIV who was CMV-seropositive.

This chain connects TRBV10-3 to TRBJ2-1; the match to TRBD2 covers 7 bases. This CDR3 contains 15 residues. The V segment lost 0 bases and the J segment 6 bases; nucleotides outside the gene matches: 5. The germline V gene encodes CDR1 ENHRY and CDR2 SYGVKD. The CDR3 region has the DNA TGTGCCATCAGTGAGTCGACTAGCCGTCGCAATGAGCAGTTCTTC. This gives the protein CAISESTSRRNEQFF.

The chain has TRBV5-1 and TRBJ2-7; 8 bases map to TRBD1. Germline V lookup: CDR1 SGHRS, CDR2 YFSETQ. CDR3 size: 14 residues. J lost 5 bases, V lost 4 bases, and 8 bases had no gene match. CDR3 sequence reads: CASSPSRGRDEQYF. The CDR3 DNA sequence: TGCGCCAGCAGCCCCAGCAGGGGGCGCGACGAGCAGTACTTC.

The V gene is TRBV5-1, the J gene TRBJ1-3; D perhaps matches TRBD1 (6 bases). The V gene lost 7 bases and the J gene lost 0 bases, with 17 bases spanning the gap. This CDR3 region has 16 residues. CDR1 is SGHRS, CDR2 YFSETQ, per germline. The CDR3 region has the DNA TGCGCCAGCTCCGAAATACAGGGACTCTCTGGAAACACCATATATTTT. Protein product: CASSEIQGLSGNTIYF.

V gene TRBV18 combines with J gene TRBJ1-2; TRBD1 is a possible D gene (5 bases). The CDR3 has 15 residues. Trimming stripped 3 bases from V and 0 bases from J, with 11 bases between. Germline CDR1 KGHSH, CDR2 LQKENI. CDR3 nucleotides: TGTGCCAGCTCACCCGAGGGGACTTCTAACTATGGCTACACCTTC. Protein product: CASSPEGTSNYGYTF.

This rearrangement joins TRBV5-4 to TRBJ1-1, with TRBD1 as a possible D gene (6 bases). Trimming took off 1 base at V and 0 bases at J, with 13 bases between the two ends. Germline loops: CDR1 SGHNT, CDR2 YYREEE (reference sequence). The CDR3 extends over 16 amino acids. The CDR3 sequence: CASSLPRGQLNTEAFF. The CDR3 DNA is TGTGCCAGCAGCTTGCCCAGAGGACAGTTGAACACTGAAGCTTTCTTT.

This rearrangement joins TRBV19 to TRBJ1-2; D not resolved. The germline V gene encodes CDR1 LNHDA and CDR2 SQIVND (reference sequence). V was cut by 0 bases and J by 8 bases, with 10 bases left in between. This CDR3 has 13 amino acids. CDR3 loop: CASSIESETGYTF. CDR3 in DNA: TGTGCCAGTAGTATAGAATCTGAGACCGGCTACACCTTC.

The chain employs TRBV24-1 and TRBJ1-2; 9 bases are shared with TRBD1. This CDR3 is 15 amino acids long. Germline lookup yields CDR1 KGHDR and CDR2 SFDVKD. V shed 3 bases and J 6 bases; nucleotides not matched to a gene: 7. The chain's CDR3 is CATSDTGTGFHGYTF. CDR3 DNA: TGTGCCACCAGTGATACCGGGACAGGGTTCCATGGCTACACCTTC.

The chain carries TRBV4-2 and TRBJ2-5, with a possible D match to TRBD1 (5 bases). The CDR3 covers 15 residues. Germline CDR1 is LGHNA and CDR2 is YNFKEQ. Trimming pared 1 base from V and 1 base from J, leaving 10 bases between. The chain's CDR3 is CASSQVLGAQETQYF. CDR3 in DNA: TGTGCCAGCAGCCAAGTATTAGGGGCCCAAGAGACCCAGTACTTC.

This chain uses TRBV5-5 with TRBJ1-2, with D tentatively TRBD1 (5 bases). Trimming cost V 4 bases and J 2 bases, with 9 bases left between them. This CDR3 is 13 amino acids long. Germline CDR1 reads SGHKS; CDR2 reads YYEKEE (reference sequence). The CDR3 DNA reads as TGTGCCAGCAGCCCGACAGCGAACTATGGCTACACCTTC. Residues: CASSPTANYGYTF.

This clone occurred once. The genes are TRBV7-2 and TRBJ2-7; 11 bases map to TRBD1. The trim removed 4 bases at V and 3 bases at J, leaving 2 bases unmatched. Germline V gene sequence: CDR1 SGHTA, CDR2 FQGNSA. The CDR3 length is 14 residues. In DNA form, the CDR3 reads TGTGCCAGCAGCTGGACAGGGGGCAACTACGAGCAGTACTTC. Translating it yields CASSWTGGNYEQYF.

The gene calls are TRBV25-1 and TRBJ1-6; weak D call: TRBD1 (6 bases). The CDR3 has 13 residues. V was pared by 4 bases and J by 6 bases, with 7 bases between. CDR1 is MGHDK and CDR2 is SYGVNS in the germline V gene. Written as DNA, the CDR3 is TGTGCCAGCAGTGGCAGGGGTAATTCACCCCTCCACTTT. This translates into CASSGRGNSPLHF.

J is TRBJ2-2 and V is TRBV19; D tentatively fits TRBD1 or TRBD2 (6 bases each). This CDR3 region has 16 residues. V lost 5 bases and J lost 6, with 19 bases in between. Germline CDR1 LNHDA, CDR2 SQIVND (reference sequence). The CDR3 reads CASSPNRVDYAGELFF. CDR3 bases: TGTGCCAGTAGTCCGAACAGGGTGGACTATGCCGGGGAGCTGTTTTTT.

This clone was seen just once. The CDR3 DNA sequence: TGCAGTGCTAGTTCAGGGGGGGGTAATGAAAAACTGTTTTTT. Residues: CSASSGGGNEKLFF. The chain joins TRBV20-1 to TRBJ1-4; 7 nucleotides align to TRBD1. Germline V gene data show CDR1 as DFQATT and CDR2 as SNEGSKA (reference sequence). Trimming took 3 bases from V and 4 from J; bases not matched to a gene: 5. This CDR3 contains 14 residues.

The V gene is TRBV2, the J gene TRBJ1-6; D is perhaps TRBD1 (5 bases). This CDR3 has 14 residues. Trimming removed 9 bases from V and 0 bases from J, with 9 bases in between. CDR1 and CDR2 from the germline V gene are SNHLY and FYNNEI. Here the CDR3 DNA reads TGTGCCAGTCTCAGGGACTCCTATAATTCACCCCTCCACTTT. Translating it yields CASLRDSYNSPLHF. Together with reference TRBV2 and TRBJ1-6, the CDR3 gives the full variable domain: EPEVTQTPSHQVTQMGQEVILRCVPISNHLYFYWYRQILGQKVEFLVSFYNNEISEKSEIFDDQFSVERPDGSNFTLKIRSTKLEDSAMYFCASLRDSYNSPLHFGNGTRLTVT.

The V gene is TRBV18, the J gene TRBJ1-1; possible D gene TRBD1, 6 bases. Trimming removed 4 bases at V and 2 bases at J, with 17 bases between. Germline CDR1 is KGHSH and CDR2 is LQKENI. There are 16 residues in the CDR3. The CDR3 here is CASSQETGFDNTEAFF. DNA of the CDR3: TGTGCCAGCTCACAAGAAACAGGGTTTGACAACACTGAAGCTTTCTTT.

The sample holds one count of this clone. CDR3 coding DNA: TGTGCCAGCAGCTTAGAAGGAGATACGCAGTATTTT. This sequence encodes CASSLEGDTQYF. The rearrangement uses TRBV11-1 and TRBJ2-3; D gene unclear. Trimming cost V 1 base and J 5 bases, with 4 bases left between them. This CDR3 region has 12 residues. Germline loops: CDR1 SGHAT, CDR2 FQDESV (reference sequence).

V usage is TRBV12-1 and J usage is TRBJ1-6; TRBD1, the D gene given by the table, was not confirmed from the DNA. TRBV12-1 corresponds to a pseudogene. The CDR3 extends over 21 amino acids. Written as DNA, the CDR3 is TGTGCCAGCAGCTTTGCGATCAAAAAGGACAGGGGAGTTAGAGAAGATTCACCCCTCCACTTT. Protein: CASSFAIKKDRGVREDSPLHF.

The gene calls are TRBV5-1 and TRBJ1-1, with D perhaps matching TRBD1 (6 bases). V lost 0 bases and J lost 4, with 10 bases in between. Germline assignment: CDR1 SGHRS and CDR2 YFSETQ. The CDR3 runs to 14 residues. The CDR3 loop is CASSLAWTVTEAFF. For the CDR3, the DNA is TGCGCCAGCAGCTTGGCCTGGACAGTCACTGAAGCTTTCTTT.